This T cell receptor beta chain appears in the sequencing data of a study of T cell clones after liver transplantation. General study points: In two subjects, few donor cells limited the measurable donor-reactive repertoire.

To note about this clone: Its antigen is not identified.

J lost 10 bases, V lost 7 bases, and 3 bases had no gene match. This CDR3 region has 11 residues. Germline V gives CDR1 SGDLS, CDR2 YYNGEE. The data were produced by immunoSEQ multiplex PCR, yet TCRdb's version contains in-frame clones alone and is incomplete. The profile shows over 15,000 clones, 88% of them singletons. Sorting of unstimulated PBMCs yielded separate CD3+CD4+ and CD3+CD8+ fractions. Sample: CD8+ T cells from blood, taken before liver transplant. V is TRBV9 and J is TRBJ2-1, with 9 bases identical to TRBD2. The TCR sequence derives from a human donor who received a liver transplant. CDR3 DNA sequence: TGTGCCAGCGGACTAGCGCACGAGCAGTTCTTC. Translation gives CASGLAHEQFF.